Listed here are 3 T cell receptor beta chains from one sample, sequenced in a study of blood T cell repertoires in COVID-19. The data were produced by immunoSEQ multiplex PCR, yet TCRdb's version contains in-frame clones alone and is incomplete. The sample shows just over 650,000 clones, 90% of them seen only once. Sequenced: peripheral blood. These receptors originate from a young woman with acute or convalescent COVID-19.

The chain combines TRBV19 with TRBJ1-4; no reliable D call. Trimming cost V 9 bases and J 0 bases, with 11 bases left between them. Germline lookup yields CDR1 LNHDA and CDR2 SQIVND (reference sequence). The CDR3 contains 14 residues. The CDR3, as DNA: TGTGCCAGCAATTGGGGAGCAACTAATGAAAAACTGTTTTTT. This translates into CASNWGATNEKLFF.

The gene calls are TRBV29-1 and TRBJ2-5, with 7 positions matching TRBD1. CDR3 length equals 14 residues. From germline, CDR1 is SQVTM and CDR2 ANQGSEA. The junction had 7 bases not matched to a gene; V was cut back by 1 base and J by 5 bases. The CDR3 protein is CSVEGTGQGETQYF. The CDR3 DNA sequence: TGCAGCGTTGAAGGGACAGGCCAGGGGGAGACCCAGTACTTC.

This clone was found once. The chain is built from TRBV7-2 and TRBJ1-4, with TRBD1 identical over 7 bases. Trimming removed 3 bases from V and 8 bases from J; junction bases left unmatched: 6. The CDR3 is 14 residues long. CDR1 and CDR2 from the germline V gene are SGHTA and FQGNSA. Written as DNA, the CDR3 is TGTGCCAGCAGCTTCCTTGGGACAGAAGAAAAACTGTTTTTT. Translation gives CASSFLGTEEKLFF.